The 32 T cell receptor beta chains listed next were all sequenced from one sample in a study of molecular identifiers for immune sequencing clone quantification. TCRdb re-derived calls from the PCR reads in MiXCR, one entry per CDR3 protein. Of about 640,000 distinct CDR3 sequences listed, just under 20% are singletons. The sequenced sample consisted of naive CD8+ T cells from blood, with Jurkat cell RNA spiked in. As to subset: FACS-sorted CD8+CD4-CCR7+CD45RA+ naive T cells. The source is a human donor in good health. Some libraries in this study had Jurkat cell RNA spiked in.

To note about this clonotype: A read error may be the cause here, since a much bigger clone is one base away. This chain links TRBV24-1 with TRBJ2-2; D is possibly TRBD1 (6 bases). The CDR3 covers 15 residues. The germline gives CDR1 KGHDR, CDR2 SFDVKD. The CDR3 DNA follows: TGTGCCACCAGTGAGGGGACACCGAACGCCGGGGAGCTGTTTTTT. Amino acid sequence: CATSEGTPNAGELFF.

This clonotype was counted only a few times. The chain uses TRBV12-3 or TRBV12-4 and TRBJ2-2; the D gene is possibly TRBD1 (6 bases). V gave up 4 bases and J gave up 0 bases, with 15 bases separating them. The CDR3 spans 17 residues. The CDR3 is CASSSRDISTNTGELFF. The CDR3 nucleotides are TGTGCCAGCAGTTCGAGGGACATCTCAACGAACACCGGGGAGCTGTTTTTT.

The V gene is TRBV2, the J gene TRBJ1-4; TRBD1 matches 9 bases. The CDR3 length is 16 residues. CDR1 SNHLY and CDR2 FYNNEI come from the germline V gene. The trim removed 5 bases at V and 10 bases at J, leaving 14 bases unmatched. CDR3 in DNA: TGTGCCAGCAGTCTTGGGCCGGGACAGGGTTATGGAAAACTGTTTTTT. It translates to CASSLGPGQGYGKLFF.

This clonotype was recorded at least ten times. The V and J genes are TRBV6-5 and TRBJ2-2; possibly TRBD2 for D (5 bases). The germline V and J ends were trimmed by 0 bases and 4 bases, with 9 bases remaining between them. CDR1 and CDR2 (germline): MNHEY, SVGAGI. The CDR3 length is 15 residues. DNA of the CDR3: TGTGCCAGCAGTTACTCATTGACTATCACCGGGGAGCTGTTTTTT. It translates to CASSYSLTITGELFF.

This clonotype was seen ten or more times. The chain joins TRBV4-3 to TRBJ1-1, with 7 bases fitting TRBD1. Germline V gene lookup returns CDR1 LGHNA and CDR2 YSLEER. The CDR3 totals 17 residues. The V segment lost 0 bases and the J segment 0 bases; nucleotides outside the gene matches: 7. As DNA, the CDR3 is TGCGCCAGCAGCCAAGAGTCGACAGGGATAATGAACACTGAAGCTTTCTTT. It is translated as CASSQESTGIMNTEAFF.

This clonotype was counted at least ten times. V usage is TRBV4-1 and J usage is TRBJ1-2; D is unresolved. The V gene's germline CDR1 is MGHRA and CDR2 YSYEKL. The CDR3 sequence is 16 residues long. The ends were cut back, 0 bases at V and 6 bases at J, with 17 bases in the middle. CDR3 bases: TGCGCCAGCAGCCAAGAGAGGAGGGCAGGTGGTGATGGCTACACCTTC. This translates into CASSQERRAGGDGYTF.

This clonotype was recorded a few times. The V and J genes are TRBV6-5 and TRBJ1-2; weak D call: TRBD1 (5 bases). Trimming shortened V by 5 bases and J by 8 bases, and 15 bases separated the two germline ends. The CDR3 is 13 amino acids. Germline CDR1 MNHEY, CDR2 SVGAGI. This chain's CDR3 is CASSPGLDRGYTF. As DNA, the CDR3 is TGTGCCAGCAGTCCGGGACTTGATCGAGGCTACACCTTC.

This clonotype showed up many times. The chain joins TRBV12-3 or TRBV12-4 to TRBJ1-4; tentatively, D is TRBD1 (5 bases). This CDR3 is built from 14 residues. V lost 6 bases to trimming and J lost 7 bases, with 15 bases between them. The CDR3 protein is CASSGADLGEKLFF. The CDR3 DNA reads TGTGCCAGCAGCGGGGCTGACTTGGGTGAAAAACTGTTTTTT.

On this clonotype itself: This may be a read error, as it is one base from a much larger clone. A read error is likely, as this CDR3 ends without the conserved phenylalanine or tryptophan. The V and J genes are TRBV6-5 and TRBJ2-3, with TRBD2 as a possible D gene (5 bases). Looked up from germline, CDR1 is MNHEY and CDR2 is SVGAGI. Trimming shortened V by 4 bases and J by 2 bases, and 19 bases separated the two germline ends. The CDR3 extends over 17 amino acids. In nucleotides, the CDR3 is TGTGCCAGCAGTTTACTTCCGGACTCACCTCTCACAGATACGCAGTATTCT. It specifies CASSLLPDSPLTDTQYS.

This clonotype was counted between two and nine times. The junction and the germline gene differ at one end; a read error may be behind it. The genes are TRBV10-3 and TRBJ2-1; D remains ambiguous. Germline CDR1 is ENHRY and CDR2 is SYGVKD. This CDR3 is 13 amino acids long. CDR3: CAISDPSYNGQFF. The CDR3 nucleotides are TGTGCCATCAGTGACCCCTCCTACAATGGGCAGTTCTTC.

At least ten counts were recorded for this clonotype. The CDR3 region has the DNA TGCAGCGTTGAAGTGGGAGTTACGACAAGGCCGGACACCTTC. It specifies CSVEVGVTTRPDTF. The chain couples TRBV29-1 to TRBJ1-2; no clear D. Germline V lookup: CDR1 SQVTM, CDR2 ANQGSEA. The CDR3 totals 14 residues. V was pared by 1 base and J by 12 bases, with 21 bases between.

The chain recombines TRBV5-6 with TRBJ2-2; TRBD2 aligns across 10 bases. The junction had 17 bases not matched to a gene; V was cut back by 0 bases and J by 6 bases. CDR3 size: 20 residues. CDR1 and CDR2 (germline): SGHDT, YYEEEE. CDR3 nucleotide sequence: TGTGCCAGCAGCTTGGAGGGACTAGCGCTTACCCCAGGGGAAGCCGGGGAGCTGTTTTTT. It is translated as CASSLEGLALTPGEAGELFF.

This clonotype occurred many times. This chain links TRBV10-3 with TRBJ1-1; D perhaps matches TRBD1 (5 bases). The CDR3 is made up of 17 amino acids. The germline gives CDR1 ENHRY, CDR2 SYGVKD. With 0 bases removed from V and 0 bases from J, the gap between germline ends came to 14 bases. The CDR3 protein is CAISESKYGALNTEAFF. As DNA, the CDR3 is TGTGCCATCAGTGAGTCGAAGTATGGGGCCCTGAACACTGAAGCTTTCTTT.

Regarding this clonotype: A clone one base away is much larger, so this may be a read error. The rearrangement links TRBV9 to TRBJ1-1; D call uncertain. The germline gives CDR1 SGDLS, CDR2 YYNGEE. The CDR3 sequence is 14 residues long. The V end was cut by 0 bases, the J end by 1 base, with 7 bases between. Here the CDR3 reads CASSVVVGNTEAFF. The CDR3 coding sequence is TGTGCCAGCAGCGTAGTTGTGGGGAACACTGAAGCTTTCTTT. The entire variable domain, with the rest obtained from reference TRBV9 and TRBJ1-1, is as follows: DSGVTQTPKHLITATGQRVTLRCSPRSGDLSVYWYQQSLDQGLQFLIQYYNGEERAKGNILERFSAQQFPDLHSELNLSSLELGDSALYFCASSVVVGNTEAFFGQGTRLTVV.

This clonotype was observed many times. The chain joins TRBV3-1 to TRBJ1-1; D call uncertain. This CDR3 has 13 residues. Looked up from germline, CDR1 is LGHDT and CDR2 is YNNKEL (reference sequence). V shed 1 base and J shed 3 bases, with 6 bases lying between them. In nucleotides, the CDR3 is TGTGCCAGCAGCCAAGTTACCCACACTGAAGCTTTCTTT. Its translation is CASSQVTHTEAFF.

This clonotype was counted many times. The chain has TRBV24-1 and TRBJ2-1; either TRBD1 or TRBD2 may fit D (5 bases each). Per germline, CDR1 KGHDR and CDR2 SFDVKD. CDR3 length equals 13 residues. The V end lost 7 bases, the J end lost 3 bases, and 9 bases lay between the germline ends. The CDR3 sequence: CATSRDLYNEQFF. The CDR3 DNA is TGTGCCACCAGCCGGGACCTCTACAATGAGCAGTTCTTC.

The J gene is TRBJ2-7, the V gene TRBV13, with 7 bases aligning to TRBD1. The J segment lost 2 bases and the V segment lost 4 bases, leaving 8 bases of the junction unmatched. Germline-derived CDR1 and CDR2 are PRHDT and FYEKMQ (reference sequence). This CDR3 has 15 amino acids. Here the CDR3 DNA reads TGTGCCAGCAGCTCCCGCCGGACAGGTACCTACGAGCAGTACTTC. The encoded protein is CASSSRRTGTYEQYF.

This clonotype was seen repeatedly, ten times or more. The chain has TRBV3-1 and TRBJ2-7, with 8 bases aligning to TRBD2. The CDR3 spans 12 residues. The V gene's germline CDR1 is LGHDT and CDR2 YNNKEL (reference sequence). The ends lost 8 bases at V and 2 bases at J; junction bases unmatched: 2. The CDR3 here is CASSGGPYEQYF. CDR3 DNA: TGTGCCAGCTCGGGGGGGCCCTACGAGCAGTACTTC.

Only one count was recorded for this clonotype. A much bigger clone sits one base away, suggesting this may be a read error. The CDR3 DNA is TGTGCCAGCAGCTCGGGAGAATCCTACGGGCAGTACTTC. Amino acid sequence: CASSSGESYGQYF. The V and J genes are TRBV7-9 and TRBJ2-7, with a weak D call TRBD2 (6 bases). The CDR3 contains 13 residues. Germline assignment: CDR1 SEHNR and CDR2 FQNEAQ (reference sequence).

The rearrangement joins TRBV19 to TRBJ2-3; the D is unclear. Trimming stripped 4 bases from V and 4 bases from J, with 12 bases between. The CDR3 is made up of 14 amino acids. Germline CDR1 is LNHDA and CDR2 is SQIVND (reference sequence). CDR3 nucleotide sequence: TGTGCCAGTAGTAAGTGGTTGGGCGCAGATACGCAGTATTTT. Protein sequence: CASSKWLGADTQYF. Based on the CDR3 plus reference TRBV19 and TRBJ2-3, the full variable domain is DGGITQSPKYLFRKEGQNVTLSCEQNLNHDAMYWYRQDPGQGLRLIYYSQIVNDFQKGDIAEGYSVSREKKESFPLTVTSAQKNPTAFYLCASSKWLGADTQYFGPGTRLTVL.

This clonotype has a count of ten or more. The genes are TRBV2 and TRBJ2-2, with a weak D call TRBD1 (5 bases). This CDR3 spans 16 amino acids. V was clipped by 2 bases and J by 4 bases, with 14 bases between them. From germline, CDR1 is SNHLY and CDR2 FYNNEI. CDR3 region: CASSESPGFRTGELFF. DNA of the CDR3: TGTGCCAGCAGTGAATCCCCAGGGTTTCGCACCGGGGAGCTGTTTTTT.

Regarding this clonotype: This sequence may be a read error, since a much larger clone differs from it by one base. This chain joins TRBV24-1 and TRBJ2-3; 8 bases fit TRBD2. Germline loops: CDR1 KGHDR, CDR2 SFDVKD. This CDR3 comprises 17 residues. DNA of the CDR3: TGTACCACCAGTTCAAAAACGGGGGGGACTAGCACAGATACGCAGTATTTT. It specifies CTTSSKTGGTSTDTQYF.

This clonotype was observed many times. The V gene is TRBV12-3 or TRBV12-4, the J gene TRBJ2-2; 9 bases match TRBD1. V gave up 3 bases and J gave up 3 bases; unmatched junction bases: 8. This CDR3 comprises 17 residues. In nucleotides, the CDR3 is TGTGCCAGCAGTTTTTGGGGCGGACAGGGGTACACCGGGGAGCTGTTTTTT. Translation: CASSFWGGQGYTGELFF.

This chain uses TRBV24-1 with TRBJ2-5, with D unresolved. Trimming left V 1 base short and J 2 bases short, with 13 bases between. Germline V gives CDR1 KGHDR, CDR2 SFDVKD. The CDR3 contains 16 residues. The CDR3 DNA reads as TGTGCCACCAGTGATTTAGGTGTCAGCACACAAGAGACCCAGTACTTC. Encoded protein: CATSDLGVSTQETQYF.

This clonotype was picked up many times. J is TRBJ2-1 and V is TRBV7-9; 10 bases line up with TRBD2. The CDR3 length is 16 residues. The trim removed 6 bases at V and 4 bases at J, leaving 9 bases unmatched. CDR1 SEHNR and CDR2 FQNEAQ come from the germline V gene (reference sequence). Here the CDR3 reads CASRKPTSGVYNEQFF. Here the CDR3 DNA reads TGTGCCAGCAGAAAACCAACTAGCGGGGTTTACAATGAGCAGTTCTTC.

There are many counts of this clonotype. The chain combines TRBV20-1 with TRBJ1-1; TRBD1 is a possible D gene (5 bases). This CDR3 has 15 amino acids. Germline-derived CDR1 and CDR2 are DFQATT and SNEGSKA (reference sequence). Trimming took 0 bases from V and 0 from J, leaving 11 bases between them. For the CDR3, the DNA is TGCAGTGCTAGAGATTGGCCGGGGCTGAACACTGAAGCTTTCTTT. The encoded protein is CSARDWPGLNTEAFF.

CDR3 loop: CAWTPGDEAFF. Written as DNA, the CDR3 is TGTGCCTGGACCCCCGGGGATGAAGCTTTCTTT. This sequence joins TRBV30 and TRBJ1-1; no reliable D call. CDR3 length: 11 amino acids. CDR1 GTSNPN and CDR2 SVGIG come from the germline V gene (reference sequence). Trimming removed 4 bases at V and 7 bases at J, with 10 bases between. Full variable domain (remainder filled in from reference TRBV30 and TRBJ1-1): SQTIHQWPATLVQPVGSPLSLECTVEGTSNPNLYWYRQAAGRGLQLLFYSVGIGQISSEVPQNLSASRPQDRQFILSSKKLLLSDSGFYLCAWTPGDEAFFGQGTRLTVV.

Only a few counts were recorded for this clonotype. V usage is TRBV11-2 and J usage is TRBJ2-3; D is perhaps TRBD2 (7 bases). V lost 5 bases, J lost 0 bases, and 21 bases lay in between. This CDR3 contains 18 residues. Germline-derived CDR1 and CDR2 are SGHAT and FQNNGV. CDR3 amino acids: CASSPPRSAGASTDTQYF. For the CDR3, the DNA is TGTGCCAGCAGCCCCCCCCGGTCTGCGGGGGCAAGCACAGATACGCAGTATTTT.

The chain couples TRBV4-1 to TRBJ2-5, with 8 positions matching TRBD1. V was clipped by 8 bases and J by 2 bases; unmatched bases: 16. From germline, CDR1 is MGHRA and CDR2 YSYEKL. The CDR3 totals 17 residues. The CDR3 region has the DNA TGCGCCAGCGGCCTCGGACAGGGTCAGGTCGGACAAGAGACCCAGTACTTC. Amino acids: CASGLGQGQVGQETQYF.

This clonotype occurred many times. The chain links TRBV4-3 to TRBJ2-7; perhaps TRBD1 as D (6 bases). The CDR3 covers 14 residues. Germline V gene sequence: CDR1 LGHNA, CDR2 YSLEER. Deletions cut 0 bases from V and 7 bases from J, with 13 bases between. The CDR3 DNA reads TGCGCCAGCAGCCAAGACCCAGGGGCGAGAGAGCAGTACTTC. It is translated as CASSQDPGAREQYF.

The table lists this clonotype with many counts. The genes are TRBV9 and TRBJ2-3; D may be TRBD1 or TRBD2 (5 bases each). V shed 4 bases and J shed 2 bases, with 14 bases lying between them. Germline V gene sequence: CDR1 SGDLS, CDR2 YYNGEE. This CDR3 is 15 amino acids long. The DNA of the CDR3 is TGTGCCAGCAGCACAAGGGACGGGGCCACAGATACGCAGTATTTT. This codes for CASSTRDGATDTQYF.

This chain joins TRBV6-1 and TRBJ2-3; 13 bases fit TRBD2. The CDR3 has 17 amino acids. Looked up from germline, CDR1 is MNHNS and CDR2 is SASEGT. V trimming: 4 bases; J trimming: 4 bases; junction bases outside the gene matches: 8. The CDR3 DNA reads TGTGCCAGCAGTGCCCGACTAGCGGGGGGAATCTCAGATACGCAGTATTTT. Residues: CASSARLAGGISDTQYF.